This T cell receptor (beta chain) was identified in a study of T-cell reconstitution after alpha-beta-depleted transplantation in children. TCRbeta library preparation incorporated unique molecular identifiers. TCRdb recomputed calls from the PCR reads with MiXCR, one row per CDR3 protein. This sample has about 610,000 distinct CDR3 sequences, with more than 9% found just once. In this sample, this clonotype turned up many times. The J segment lost 2 bases and the V segment lost 2 bases, leaving 8 bases of the junction unmatched. In germline, CDR1 is SQVTM, CDR2 ANQGSEA. The CDR3 consists of 16 residues.

This receptor was obtained from a human donor who donated a stem cell graft to a child with acute myeloid leukemia. The rearrangement uses TRBV29-1 and TRBJ2-3; 9 bases align to TRBD2. Sequences were derived from PBMCs from the stem cell graft donor, sampled from the stem cell graft. CDR3 protein: CSVELWLAGTTDTQYF. The CDR3 nucleotides are TGCAGCGTTGAATTGTGGCTAGCGGGGACCACAGATACGCAGTATTTT.